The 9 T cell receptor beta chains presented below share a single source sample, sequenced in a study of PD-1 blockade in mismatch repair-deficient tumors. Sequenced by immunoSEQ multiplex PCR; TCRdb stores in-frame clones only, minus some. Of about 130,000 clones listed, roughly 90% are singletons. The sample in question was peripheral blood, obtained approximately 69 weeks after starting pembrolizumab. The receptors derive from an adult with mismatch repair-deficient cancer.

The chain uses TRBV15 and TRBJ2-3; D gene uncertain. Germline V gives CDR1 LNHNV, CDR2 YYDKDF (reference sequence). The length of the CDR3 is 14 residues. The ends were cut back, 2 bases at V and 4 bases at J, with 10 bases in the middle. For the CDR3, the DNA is TGTGCCACCAGCAGATCGATGGTGGCAGATACGCAGTATTTT. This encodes CATSRSMVADTQYF.

The CDR3 reads CASSAGLLTRATNEKLFF. DNA of the CDR3: TGTGCCAGCAGCGCGGGACTCCTCACGCGGGCAACTAATGAAAAACTGTTTTTT. The V and J genes are TRBV9 and TRBJ1-4; a weak D match, TRBD1 (5 bases). The V gene's germline CDR1 is SGDLS and CDR2 YYNGEE. The CDR3 covers 18 residues. Trimming removed 3 bases from V and 0 bases from J, with 18 bases in between.

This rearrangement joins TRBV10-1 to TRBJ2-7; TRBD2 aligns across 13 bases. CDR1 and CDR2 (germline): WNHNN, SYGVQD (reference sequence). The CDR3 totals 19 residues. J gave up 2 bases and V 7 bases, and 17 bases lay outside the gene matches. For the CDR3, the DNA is TGCGCCAGCATCTCCCTAAACGGGACTAGCGGGATTGGGACCTACGAGCAGTACTTC. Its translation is CASISLNGTSGIGTYEQYF.

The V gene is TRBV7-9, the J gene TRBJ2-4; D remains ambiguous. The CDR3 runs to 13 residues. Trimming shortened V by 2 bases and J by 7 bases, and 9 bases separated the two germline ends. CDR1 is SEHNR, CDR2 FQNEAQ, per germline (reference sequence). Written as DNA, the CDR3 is TGTGCCAGCAGCTTATGGGTGGGCAACATTCAGTACTTC. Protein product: CASSLWVGNIQYF.

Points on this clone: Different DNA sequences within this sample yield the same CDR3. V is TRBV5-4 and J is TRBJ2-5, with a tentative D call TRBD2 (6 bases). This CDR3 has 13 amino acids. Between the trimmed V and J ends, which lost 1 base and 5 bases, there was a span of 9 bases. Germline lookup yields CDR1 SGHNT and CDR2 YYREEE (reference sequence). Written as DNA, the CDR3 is TGTGCCAGCAGCTTGCGCGGGACTGAGACCCAGTACTTC. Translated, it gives CASSLRGTETQYF.

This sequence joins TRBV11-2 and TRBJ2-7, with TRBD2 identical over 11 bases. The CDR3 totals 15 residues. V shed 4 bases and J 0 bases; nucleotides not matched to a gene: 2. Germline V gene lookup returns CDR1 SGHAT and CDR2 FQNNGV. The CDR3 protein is CASSSGLAGSYEQYF. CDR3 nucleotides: TGTGCCAGCAGCTCCGGACTAGCGGGCTCCTACGAGCAGTACTTC. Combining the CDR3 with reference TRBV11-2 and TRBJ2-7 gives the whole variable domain EAGVAQSPRYKIIEKRQSVAFWCNPISGHATLYWYQQILGQGPKLLIQFQNNGVVDDSQLPKDRFSAERLKGVDSTLKIQPAKLEDSAVYLCASSSGLAGSYEQYFGPGTRLTVT.

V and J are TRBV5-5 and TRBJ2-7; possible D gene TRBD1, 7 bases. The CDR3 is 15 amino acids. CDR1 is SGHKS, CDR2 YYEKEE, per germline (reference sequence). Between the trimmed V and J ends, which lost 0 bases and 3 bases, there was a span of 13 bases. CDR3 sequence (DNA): TGTGCCAGCAGCTTGGTTCCAGGGGGGAGCTACGAGCAGTACTTC. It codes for CASSLVPGGSYEQYF.

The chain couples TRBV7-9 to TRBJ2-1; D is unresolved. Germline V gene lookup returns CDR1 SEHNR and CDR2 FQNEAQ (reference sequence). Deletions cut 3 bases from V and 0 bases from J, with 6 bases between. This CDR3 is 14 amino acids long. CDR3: CASSLRISYNEQFF. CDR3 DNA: TGTGCCAGCAGCTTGCGGATCTCCTACAATGAGCAGTTCTTC.

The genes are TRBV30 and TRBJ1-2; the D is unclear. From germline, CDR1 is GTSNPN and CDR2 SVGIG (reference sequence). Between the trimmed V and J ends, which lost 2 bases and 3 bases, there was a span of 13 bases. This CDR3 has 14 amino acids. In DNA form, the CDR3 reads TGTGCCTGGAGTCCCTCCTGGCAGGACTATGGCTACACCTTC. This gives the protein CAWSPSWQDYGYTF.